This is a list of T cell receptor beta chains from one sample in a study of blood T cell repertoires in COVID-19. The assay was immunoSEQ multiplex PCR, and TCRdb's table has in-frame clones only and misses some. The repertoire includes approximately 120,000 clones, approximately 87% of them detected once, and 5.5% to 8.5% sits in the top ten. The sample taken for sequencing was peripheral blood. All receptors come from a woman aged 50 to 65 with acute or convalescent COVID-19. Each CDR3 is given with its conserved first and last residue.

J gene	V gene	CDR3 protein
TRBJ2-7	TRBV11-2	CASGLTGGSAEQYF
TRBJ1-2	TRBV7-2	CASSPDRGNYGYTF
TRBJ1-3	TRBV10-2	CASSFTGISGNTIYF
TRBJ1-2	TRBV2	CASSEFLAAYGYTF
TRBJ2-7	TRBV12-3/TRBV12-4	CASSLEDSLEQYF
TRBJ2-5	TRBV7-3	CASSLGGPQNQETQYF
TRBJ1-1	TRBV3-1/TRBV3-2	CASSQFAEAFF
TRBJ2-2	TRBV11-2	CASSPTSPRTIGTGELFF
TRBJ1-2	TRBV24-1	CATSGPGQGSYGYTF
TRBJ2-7	TRBV12-5	CASGWTGIYEQYF
TRBJ2-5	TRBV5-4	CASSSPGQTMETQYF
TRBJ2-2	TRBV5-1	CASSLGAVNTGELFF
TRBJ1-2	TRBV19	CASRTSDRGSYTF
TRBJ2-1	TRBV19	CASTTTGGATYNEQFF
TRBJ2-1	TRBV2	CASSSNSGEQFF
TRBJ2-3	TRBV5-4	CASSLILAEDTQYF
TRBJ1-1	TRBV7-8	CASSLRPGGVRTEAFF
TRBJ1-2	TRBV6-1	CASSESAGYSRGYTF
TRBJ1-1	TRBV19	CASSISQVTEAFF
TRBJ1-2	TRBV9	CASSVVITGGYTF
TRBJ1-1	TRBV15	CATRMYRETEAFF
TRBJ1-1	TRBV10-3	CAISERTNTEAFF
TRBJ2-7	TRBV9	CASSVSGGAGEQYF
TRBJ2-7	TRBV7-3	CASSLSGSGGYEQYF
TRBJ2-6	TRBV9	CASSVASSGANVLTF
TRBJ2-5	TRBV5-1	CASSKEMEETQYF
TRBJ1-3	TRBV6-5	CASSSGGNTIYF
TRBJ2-7	TRBV30	CAWSVGGEQYF
TRBJ2-4	TRBV2	CASTLDRVAKNIQYF
TRBJ2-7	TRBV7-6	CASSPGTAIYEQYF
TRBJ2-1	TRBV29-1	CSTQLGTSQNNEQFF
TRBJ1-3	TRBV10-3	CAISQGTSGNTIYF
TRBJ1-2	TRBV21-1	CATGTDDNYGYTF
TRBJ2-7	TRBV3-1/TRBV3-2	CASSHPIGRTDEQYF
TRBJ2-1	TRBV27	CASRSASGYNEQFF
TRBJ1-2	TRBV5-1	CASSWTATDGYTF
TRBJ1-4	TRBV12-5	CASGDLASTNEKLFF
TRBJ1-2	TRBV24-1	CATSETGTGGGGYTF
TRBJ1-4	TRBV5-1	CASSLRGNRGNEKLFF
TRBJ1-3	TRBV5-5	CASSYEVSGFIGGNTIYF
TRBJ1-1	TRBV5-1	CASSSGTPRVEAFF
TRBJ2-5	TRBV5-6	CASSWRTGQETQYF
TRBJ1-1	TRBV28	CASPGGRQMSMNTEAFF
TRBJ1-4	TRBV5-1	CASSVGQAQGPNEKLFF
TRBJ2-1	TRBV4-2	CASSRDGGADEQFF
TRBJ1-4	TRBV6-5	CASSQMEANEKLFF
TRBJ1-1	TRBV14	CASSQDSAGLVAAFF
TRBJ1-3	TRBV5-1	CASSLQGLGSGNTIYF
TRBJ2-7	TRBV6-1	CASSDSGGVSYEQYF
TRBJ1-2	TRBV5-4	CASSLAVVDSDGYTF
TRBJ1-1	TRBV28	CASTSGVNTEAFF
TRBJ1-1	TRBV28	CAIVNGNTEAFF
TRBJ1-2	TRBV19	CASTPQGGGVNYGYTF
TRBJ2-7	TRBV2	CASTSRGLSLSYEQYF
TRBJ1-2	TRBV30	CAWGLGRGYGYTF
TRBJ2-7	TRBV5-1	CASSLGQGWDEQYF
TRBJ1-2	TRBV25-1	CASSNRGSYGYTF
TRBJ2-7	TRBV2	CASKTLSYYEQYF
TRBJ2-3	TRBV2	CASRIGTSGTSSTDTQYF